Following are 31 T cell receptor beta chains from one sample sequenced in a study of T cells in localized non-small cell lung cancer (dated by TCRdb to between 2020 and 2021). Libraries were built with the immunoSEQ multiplex PCR assay. TCRdb's version of the immuneACCESS table is confined to in-frame rearrangements and falls short of the full clone set. An unresolved V gene accounts for under half of the shortfall where checked; the remainder is of unknown origin. Within this sample are about 40,000 clones, with roughly 91% of them counted one time only. The ten top clones hold roughly a tenth of the sample. The sample consisted of PBMCs, taken before any cancer treatment. The receptors were gathered from a woman aged 40-69 years with stage II lung adenocarcinoma.

This chain joins TRBV28 and TRBJ2-7; the match to TRBD1 covers 7 bases. J lost 0 bases, V lost 6 bases, and 8 bases had no gene match. This CDR3 contains 15 residues. The germline V gene has CDR1 MDHEN and CDR2 SYDVKM. CDR3 in amino acids: CASSYVTGSSYEQYF. In nucleotides, the CDR3 is TGTGCCAGCAGCTATGTGACAGGGAGCTCCTACGAGCAGTACTTC.

This chain uses TRBV11-2 with TRBJ2-5; D is unclear. CDR3 length: 13 residues. CDR1 and CDR2 from the germline V gene are SGHAT and FQNNGV. Trimming removed 4 bases at V and 7 bases at J, with 13 bases between. In nucleotides, the CDR3 is TGTGCCAGCAGCTCGATAGGGATTGGGACCCAGTACTTC. Protein sequence: CASSSIGIGTQYF.

J is TRBJ1-2 and V is TRBV7-2; a possible D gene is TRBD1 (5 bases). V was shortened by 3 bases and J by 3 bases, with 14 bases between the two germline ends. CDR1 and CDR2 from the germline V gene are SGHTA and FQGNSA. The CDR3 has 15 residues. The CDR3 bases are TGTGCCAGCAGCTTGTATAGGGGCGGAGACTATGGCTACACCTTC. It translates to CASSLYRGGDYGYTF.

The J gene is TRBJ2-1, the V gene TRBV18; D might be TRBD1 (6 bases). Trimming removed 4 bases at V and 4 bases at J, with 17 bases between. Per germline, CDR1 KGHSH and CDR2 LQKENI. CDR3 length equals 16 residues. The CDR3 bases are TGTGCCAGCTCACAGCATGCTCAGGGGAGTTACAATGAGCAGTTCTTC. As protein: CASSQHAQGSYNEQFF.

The chain has TRBV27 and TRBJ2-1, with 9 bases lining up with TRBD1. CDR1 and CDR2 (germline): MNHEY, SMNVEV (reference sequence). Losses at the gene ends were 6 bases for V and 5 bases for J; bases not matched to a gene: 8. The length of the CDR3 is 15 residues. Here the CDR3 DNA reads TGTGCCAGCAGCGATCCGGGACAGGGAAACAATGAGCAGTTCTTC. Protein sequence: CASSDPGQGNNEQFF.

The rearrangement joins TRBV28 to TRBJ2-7; a weak D match, TRBD2 (6 bases). The CDR3 is made up of 16 amino acids. Trimming stripped 4 bases from V and 2 bases from J, with 18 bases between. CDR1 is MDHEN, CDR2 SYDVKM, per germline. In DNA form, the CDR3 reads TGTGCCAGCAGTTCACCCCTCGGGCGGACTACCTACGAGCAGTACTTC. This gives the protein CASSSPLGRTTYEQYF.

The table lists this clone with a few counts. The rearrangement links TRBV28 to TRBJ1-2; D call uncertain. From germline, CDR1 is MDHEN and CDR2 SYDVKM. The V gene lost 8 bases and the J gene lost 0 bases, with 7 bases spanning the gap. The CDR3 spans 12 residues. The CDR3 is CASPAANYGYTF. CDR3 nucleotides: TGTGCCAGCCCCGCGGCTAACTATGGCTACACCTTC.

This clone was counted a single time. The chain couples TRBV7-2 to TRBJ1-5; D not resolved. V was clipped by 5 bases and J by 4 bases, with 15 bases between them. In germline, CDR1 is SGHTA, CDR2 FQGNSA. The length of the CDR3 is 15 residues. CDR3 amino acids: CASSPYAGRNQPQHF. Written as DNA, the CDR3 is TGTGCCAGCAGCCCGTATGCAGGAAGAAATCAGCCCCAGCATTTT.

This clone was seen once. The rearrangement uses TRBV6-1 and TRBJ1-5; D might be TRBD1 (6 bases). The CDR3 runs to 13 residues. CDR1 is MNHNS, CDR2 SASEGT, per germline. V was shortened by 4 bases and J by 8 bases, with 12 bases between the two germline ends. The CDR3 DNA reads as TGTGCCAGCAGTGTCAGGGGCGGGGAGCCCCAGCATTTT. This gives the protein CASSVRGGEPQHF.

This sequence joins TRBV27 and TRBJ1-1, with D maybe TRBD1 (5 bases). Trimming took 4 bases from V and 1 from J, leaving 10 bases between them. The CDR3 is 14 residues long. Per germline, CDR1 MNHEY and CDR2 SMNVEV (reference sequence). Written as DNA, the CDR3 is TGTGCCAGCAGTTCGCTCCAGGGGAACACTGAAGCTTTCTTT. This gives the protein CASSSLQGNTEAFF.

The CDR3 nucleotides read TGTGCCACCAGCAGAGGACTAGCGGGGAACACCGGGGAGCTGTTTTTT. Amino acid sequence: CATSRGLAGNTGELFF. This chain joins TRBV15 and TRBJ2-2; 10 bases align to TRBD2. Germline assignment: CDR1 LNHNV and CDR2 YYDKDF (reference sequence). The CDR3 covers 16 residues. V dropped 1 base and J dropped 1; count of bases not matched to a gene: 0.

The rearrangement joins TRBV6-5 to TRBJ2-5; D gene uncertain. The germline V and J ends were trimmed by 4 bases and 2 bases, with 14 bases remaining between them. The CDR3 sequence is 15 residues long. The V gene's germline CDR1 is MNHEY and CDR2 SVGAGI. CDR3 in amino acids: CASSSAAWNQETQYF. Here the CDR3 DNA reads TGTGCCAGCAGTTCCGCCGCGTGGAATCAAGAGACCCAGTACTTC.

For the CDR3, the DNA is TGTGCCAGCAGCGAATCCGAGGCAGGGGGGACTGAAGCTTTCTTT. Translated: CASSESEAGGTEAFF. This chain joins TRBV7-8 and TRBJ1-1; 7 nucleotides line up with TRBD1. The V and J ends lost 5 bases and 5 bases, in that order; junction bases with no gene match: 11. This CDR3 has 15 amino acids. CDR1 and CDR2 (germline): SGHVS, FQNEAQ. Full variable domain (outside the CDR3, taken from reference TRBV7-8 and TRBJ1-1): GAGVSQSPRYKVAKRGQDVALRCDPISGHVSLFWYQQALGQGPEFLTYFQNEAQLDKSGLPSDRFFAERPEGSVSTLKIQRTQQEDSAVYLCASSESEAGGTEAFFGQGTRLTVV.

This clone appeared a single time. The chain uses TRBV7-2 and TRBJ1-1; D gene ambiguous. Per germline, CDR1 SGHTA and CDR2 FQGNSA. There are 14 residues in the CDR3. V dropped 2 bases and J dropped 1 base, with 8 bases sitting between them. For the CDR3, the DNA is TGTGCCAGCAGCTTAAACGCTGGGAACACTGAAGCTTTCTTT. Its translation: CASSLNAGNTEAFF.

V usage is TRBV9 and J usage is TRBJ1-1, with D uncertain. Germline CDR1 SGDLS, CDR2 YYNGEE. V lost 0 bases to trimming and J lost 1 base, with 7 bases between them. This CDR3 is 14 amino acids long. The CDR3 is CASSVAWRNTEAFF. For the CDR3, the DNA is TGTGCCAGCAGCGTAGCTTGGCGGAACACTGAAGCTTTCTTT.

This clone was seen once. The chain recombines TRBV30 with TRBJ2-3, with D possibly TRBD2 on 5 matching bases. CDR1 is GTSNPN, CDR2 SVGIG, per germline (reference sequence). With 4 bases removed from V and 0 bases from J, the gap between germline ends came to 11 bases. The CDR3 is 14 residues long. The CDR3 DNA follows: TGTGCCTGGAAGAATCGGGGAAGCACAGATACGCAGTATTTT. As protein: CAWKNRGSTDTQYF.

The genes are TRBV11-1 and TRBJ1-1; D call uncertain. V lost 3 bases, J lost 0 bases, and 8 bases lay in between. The germline V gene has CDR1 SGHAT and CDR2 FQDESV (reference sequence). The CDR3 is 14 amino acids. CDR3 amino acids: CASSFGRMNTEAFF. The CDR3 region has the DNA TGTGCCAGCAGCTTCGGACGGATGAACACTGAAGCTTTCTTT.

The chain is built from TRBV5-6 and TRBJ2-1, with TRBD2 matching 7 bases. Germline assignment: CDR1 SGHDT and CDR2 YYEEEE. The CDR3 contains 14 residues. The J segment lost 7 bases and the V segment lost 2 bases, leaving 6 bases of the junction unmatched. CDR3 region: CASSFTSAQNEQFF. The CDR3, as DNA: TGTGCCAGCAGCTTCACTAGCGCACAGAATGAGCAGTTCTTC.

The chain couples TRBV5-1 to TRBJ1-2, with unresolved D. V was clipped by 4 bases and J by 3 bases, with 10 bases between them. Germline values: CDR1 SGHRS, CDR2 YFSETQ. The CDR3 spans 13 residues. The CDR3 DNA reads as TGCGCCAGCAGCCAGGACGATTACTATGGCTACACCTTC. Residues: CASSQDDYYGYTF.

The chain joins TRBV29-1 to TRBJ2-1; D is perhaps TRBD1 (6 bases). The length of the CDR3 is 12 residues. CDR1 and CDR2 from the germline V gene are SQVTM and ANQGSEA. Deletions cut 7 bases from V and 9 bases from J, with 16 bases between. Written as DNA, the CDR3 is TGCAGCGGGGACATACTAGACGGTGAGCAGTTCTTC. Encoded protein: CSGDILDGEQFF.

This rearrangement joins TRBV2 to TRBJ2-1; 8 bases align to TRBD2. Germline trimming cut 5 bases from V and 10 bases from J; bases unmatched to any gene: 10. This CDR3 is built from 14 residues. Germline V gene lookup returns CDR1 SNHLY and CDR2 FYNNEI. This CDR3 reads CASSPRTSRGEQFF. In DNA form, the CDR3 reads TGTGCCAGCAGTCCGCGGACTAGCCGGGGCGAGCAGTTCTTC.

This clone was recorded a few times. The rearrangement links TRBV10-3 to TRBJ1-5; TRBD1 is a possible D gene (6 bases). Trimming shortened V by 6 bases and J by 9 bases, and 15 bases separated the two germline ends. CDR1 and CDR2 from the germline V gene are ENHRY and SYGVKD. This CDR3 contains 13 residues. The CDR3 DNA follows: TGTGCCATCAGGCAGGGGCGAGGGTCGCCCCAGCATTTT. Translating gives CAIRQGRGSPQHF.

This clone is a singleton in its sample. The genes are TRBV18 and TRBJ1-1; 8 bases agree with TRBD1. Germline CDR1 is KGHSH and CDR2 is LQKENI. The V and J ends lost 3 bases and 6 bases, in that order; junction bases with no gene match: 9. This CDR3 spans 15 amino acids. The CDR3 is CASSPEAGGRAEAFF. The CDR3 DNA follows: TGTGCCAGCTCACCCGAGGCAGGGGGCCGGGCTGAAGCTTTCTTT.

This chain connects TRBV5-4 to TRBJ2-7; D might be TRBD2 (6 bases). Germline V gene data show CDR1 as SGHNT and CDR2 as YYREEE (reference sequence). This CDR3 is 14 amino acids long. The V and J ends lost 5 bases and 5 bases respectively, with 17 bases between them. CDR3: CASSFISGPHEQYF. CDR3 coding DNA: TGTGCCAGCAGTTTTATTAGCGGTCCCCACGAGCAGTACTTC.

The chain has TRBV10-3 and TRBJ2-1, with D tentatively TRBD2 (5 bases). V lost 4 bases and J 8 bases, leaving 9 bases between the germline ends. CDR1 and CDR2 (germline): ENHRY, SYGVKD. The CDR3 covers 12 residues. The CDR3 protein is CAISGMRDEQFF. The DNA of the CDR3 is TGTGCCATCAGTGGGATGAGGGATGAGCAGTTCTTC.

This sequence joins TRBV6-5 and TRBJ2-7; TRBD1 aligns across 7 bases. CDR3 length: 15 amino acids. The germline V gene has CDR1 MNHEY and CDR2 SVGAGI. Trimming cost V 2 bases and J 3 bases; bases outside gene matches: 7. CDR3 amino acids: CASSYGRTGFYEQYF. CDR3 sequence (DNA): TGTGCCAGCAGTTACGGCCGGACAGGATTCTACGAGCAGTACTTC.

J is TRBJ1-2 and V is TRBV6-1, with 9 nucleotides matching TRBD1. Trimming at V came to 2 bases and at J to 2 bases, leaving 3 bases not matched to a gene. Germline CDR1 and CDR2: MNHNS and SASEGT. The CDR3 totals 15 residues. This CDR3 is CASSENTGGNYGYTF. The CDR3 coding sequence is TGTGCCAGCAGTGAAAATACAGGGGGCAACTATGGCTACACCTTC.

The CDR3 DNA follows: TGTGCCAGCTCACCACCGTCGCGGACTAGCGGGAGGGACAATGAGCAGTTCTTC. It is translated as CASSPPSRTSGRDNEQFF. The chain recombines TRBV18 with TRBJ2-1; 15 bases fit TRBD2. CDR3 length: 18 residues. Germline V gene data show CDR1 as KGHSH and CDR2 as LQKENI. The V gene end was trimmed by 0 bases and the J gene end by 5 bases; junction bases not matched to a gene: 5.

The rearrangement joins TRBV5-1 to TRBJ2-7; 8 bases are shared with TRBD2. The junction had 6 bases not matched to a gene; V was cut back by 2 bases and J by 2 bases. The CDR3 runs 15 residues. Germline lookup yields CDR1 SGHRS and CDR2 YFSETQ. CDR3 DNA: TGCGCCAGCAGCTTAACCAGCGGGGGACCCTACGAGCAGTACTTC. Encoded protein: CASSLTSGGPYEQYF.

The J gene is TRBJ1-2, the V gene TRBV5-4; perhaps TRBD1 as D (5 bases). Germline V CDR1 and CDR2: SGHNT, YYREEE (reference sequence). Deletions cut 0 bases from V and 8 bases from J, with 8 bases between. The CDR3 sequence is 12 residues long. The CDR3 sequence: CASSLAGGGYTF. In nucleotides, the CDR3 is TGTGCCAGCAGCTTGGCCGGGGGAGGCTACACCTTC.

This chain connects TRBV14 to TRBJ1-6, with D uncertain. Trimming left V 1 base short and J 7 bases short, with 8 bases between. This CDR3 is 14 amino acids long. Germline V gives CDR1 SGHDN, CDR2 FVKESK. CDR3 nucleotides: TGTGCCAGCAGCCAAGCCTGGGCCAATTCACCCCTCCACTTT. Protein product: CASSQAWANSPLHF. Supplemented by reference TRBV14 and TRBJ1-6, the full variable domain reads EAGVTQFPSHSVIEKGQTVTLRCDPISGHDNLYWYRRVMGKEIKFLLHFVKESKQDESGMPNNRFLAERTGGTYSTLKVQPAELEDSGVYFCASSQAWANSPLHFGNGTRLTVT.